This TCR beta chain is from a study of shared clonotypes between healthy human individuals. Deep level was the assay's run setting. The assay was immunoSEQ multiplex PCR, and TCRdb's table has in-frame clones only and misses some. The data show about 520,000 clones, 70% to 80% seen once. CDR3 length: 13 amino acids. Trimming pared 7 bases from V and 8 bases from J, leaving 17 bases between. Germline-derived CDR1 and CDR2 are ENHRY and SYGVKD. This sequence was found in a woman between 40 and 50 years old in good health. Some clones in this sample may be carry-over from other donors' samples. The rearrangement links TRBV10-3 to TRBJ1-2, with D possibly TRBD1 on 5 matching bases. The sequenced sample consisted of PBMCs. CDR3 in amino acids: CAITLWQGEGYTF. The CDR3 nucleotides are TGTGCCATCACTCTCTGGCAGGGAGAGGGCTACACCTTC.